The present T cell receptor (beta chain) was sequenced within a study of blood T cell repertoires in COVID-19. The overall study: The United States, Italy and Spain were the sources of the acute and convalescent COVID-19 samples. In each case, the material was cDNA or gDNA derived from T cells, B-cell-depleted T cells, or PBMCs.

The data were produced by immunoSEQ multiplex PCR, yet TCRdb's version contains in-frame clones alone and is incomplete. The table has some 110,000 clones, over 55% seen once. V was trimmed by 3 bases and J by 2 bases, leaving 20 bases between them. The length of the CDR3 is 17 residues. CDR1 and CDR2 (germline): MNHEY, SMNVEV (reference sequence). The chain recombines TRBV27 with TRBJ2-7, with a weak D call TRBD1 (6 bases). The receptor's source is a human donor with acute or convalescent COVID-19. The donor label of this sample is uncertain. Sequenced material: peripheral blood. The CDR3 region has the DNA TGTGCCAGCAGTTTCCCGGACAGTCCCTTGGGTACCTACGAGCAGTACGTC. Its translation: CASSFPDSPLGTYEQYV.